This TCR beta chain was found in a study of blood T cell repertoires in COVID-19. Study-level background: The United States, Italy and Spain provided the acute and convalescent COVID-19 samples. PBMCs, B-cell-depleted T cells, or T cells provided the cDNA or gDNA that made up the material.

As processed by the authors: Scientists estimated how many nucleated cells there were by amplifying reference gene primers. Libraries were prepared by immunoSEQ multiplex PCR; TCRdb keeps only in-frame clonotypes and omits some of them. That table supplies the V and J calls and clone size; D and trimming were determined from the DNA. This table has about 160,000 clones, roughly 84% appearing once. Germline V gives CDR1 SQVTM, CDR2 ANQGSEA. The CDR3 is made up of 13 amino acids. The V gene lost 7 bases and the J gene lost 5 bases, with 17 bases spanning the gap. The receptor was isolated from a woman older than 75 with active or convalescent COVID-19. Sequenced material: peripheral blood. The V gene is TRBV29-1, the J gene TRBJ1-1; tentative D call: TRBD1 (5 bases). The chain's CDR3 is CSAFSAGGTEAFF. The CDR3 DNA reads TGCAGCGCCTTCAGTGCGGGGGGGACTGAAGCTTTCTTT.